A single T cell receptor (beta chain) is shown here with its context. The antigen is undetermined. Being one base from a much bigger clone, this may be a read error. These data originate in a study of molecular identifiers for immune sequencing clone quantification. Study summary: RNA from around 18,000 or 91,000 naive CD8 cells was split five ways in replicates, with four sequenced.

Between the trimmed V and J ends, which lost 5 bases and 1 base, there was a span of 17 bases. The CDR3 length is 16 residues. CDR1 and CDR2 (germline): LGHDT, YNNKEL (reference sequence). Study-level findings and limits: Spike-in Jurkat TCR RNA from a single cell reportedly registered among roughly 1.1 million naive cells.

Each CDR3 protein gets one entry after TCRdb re-called the PCR reads with MiXCR. The table includes roughly 93,000 distinct CDR3 sequences, roughly 20% detected once. Sequenced: naive CD8+ T cells from blood, with Jurkat cell RNA spiked in. Stated subset: FACS-sorted CD8+CD4-CCR7+CD45RA+ naive T cells. This clonotype was sampled from a human donor in good health. Some libraries in this study had Jurkat cell RNA spiked in. The V and J genes are TRBV3-1 and TRBJ2-5; D unclear. The CDR3 spells CASSKVEEVPQETQYF. The CDR3 bases are TGTGCCAGCAGCAAAGTTGAGGAAGTACCCCAAGAGACCCAGTACTTC.